The 6 T cell receptor beta chains given below trace back to one sample, sequenced in a study of blood T cell repertoires in COVID-19. Clones were sequenced by immunoSEQ multiplex PCR, and TCRdb holds only the in-frame ones, with some missing. The sample contains 300,000 to 350,000 clones, under 95% of which appear only once. Material: peripheral blood. These receptors were obtained from a woman aged 18-35 years who had recovered from COVID-19.

The chain carries TRBV10-1 and TRBJ2-3; D unresolved. Germline-derived CDR1 and CDR2 are WNHNN and SYGVQD (reference sequence). CDR3 length: 11 amino acids. V shed 8 bases and J shed 2 bases, with 5 bases lying between them. The CDR3 DNA sequence: TGCGCCAGCGGCAACACAGATACGCAGTATTTT. Translation: CASGNTDTQYF.

The chain combines TRBV4-1 with TRBJ2-2; perhaps TRBD1 as D (6 bases). This CDR3 has 19 amino acids. CDR1 and CDR2 from the germline V gene are MGHRA and YSYEKL. V lost 1 base, J lost 1 base, and 19 bases lay in between. CDR3 nucleotides: TGCGCCAGCAGCCAAGTGAGGATTCAGGGGCGGATGAACACCGGGGAGCTGTTTTTT. Translated, it gives CASSQVRIQGRMNTGELFF.

The chain joins TRBV19 to TRBJ2-3, with TRBD2 as a possible D gene (6 bases). V was pared by 5 bases and J by 4 bases, with 22 bases between. CDR3 length equals 17 residues. Germline lookup yields CDR1 LNHDA and CDR2 SQIVND (reference sequence). This CDR3 is CASSPYTTRRGADTQYF. The CDR3 DNA follows: TGTGCCAGTAGTCCCTACACGACTAGAAGGGGAGCAGATACGCAGTATTTT.

This clone was seen more than once but under ten times. This rearrangement joins TRBV6-2 or TRBV6-3 to TRBJ1-5; 10 nucleotides align to TRBD1. V was clipped by 2 bases and J by 5 bases; unmatched bases: 6. Germline CDR1 MNHEY, CDR2 SVGEGT. CDR3 length: 16 amino acids. CDR3 bases: TGTGCCAGCAGTTACATGGGGACAGGGGATCATCAGCCCCAGCATTTT. Translation gives CASSYMGTGDHQPQHF.

The rearrangement joins TRBV11-3 to TRBJ2-7, with TRBD2 matching 9 bases. Germline V gene sequence: CDR1 SGHNT, CDR2 YENEEA. CDR3 length: 15 amino acids. V lost 2 bases and J lost 2; bases outside the gene matches: 4. CDR3 DNA sequence: TGTGCCAGCAGCTTACTAGCGGGACAAACCTACGAGCAGTACGTC. Amino acids: CASSLLAGQTYEQYV.

The chain has TRBV7-2 and TRBJ2-1; 8 nucleotides agree with TRBD1. Germline trimming cut 0 bases from V and 9 bases from J; bases unmatched to any gene: 7. CDR3 length: 15 residues. The V gene's germline CDR1 is SGHTA and CDR2 FQGNSA. CDR3 bases: TGTGCCAGCAGCTTAGCGGCCAGGGGGCGCGGTGAGCAGTTCTTC. Residues: CASSLAARGRGEQFF.